Shown below are 14 T cell receptor beta chains from a single sample sequenced in a study of OX40 agonist ivuxolimab in advanced cancers. Sequenced by immunoSEQ multiplex PCR; TCRdb stores in-frame clones only, minus some. Of around 45,000 clones in the sample, roughly nine tenths are singletons; the top ten hold 5.5% to 7.5%. The sequencing here drew on CD4+ or CD8+ T cells sorted from blood, taken in a trial of the OX40 agonist ivuxolimab. These TCRs come from an adult with an advanced solid tumor such as melanoma, head and neck, liver or kidney cancer.

The chain links TRBV27 to TRBJ2-5, with D maybe TRBD2 (5 bases). Germline CDR1 MNHEY, CDR2 SMNVEV (reference sequence). V lost 3 bases and J 2 bases, leaving 10 bases between the germline ends. The CDR3 sequence is 14 residues long. Here the CDR3 reads CASSFLTGQETQYF. The CDR3 DNA follows: TGTGCCAGCAGTTTCCTGACGGGGCAAGAGACCCAGTACTTC.

The count of this clone is one. The chain employs TRBV6-4 and TRBJ1-1; D not resolved. From germline, CDR1 is MRHNA and CDR2 SNTAGT. The V end was cut by 4 bases, the J end by 7 bases, with 22 bases between. The CDR3 totals 16 residues. In DNA, the CDR3 is TGTGCCAGCAGTGTCCGAGGACTAGCCCGCTTCGGTGAAGCTTTCTTT. Translating gives CASSVRGLARFGEAFF.

V gene TRBV28 combines with J gene TRBJ2-1; D gene unclear. The length of the CDR3 is 12 residues. Trimming pared 3 bases from V and 5 bases from J, leaving 5 bases between. The germline gives CDR1 MDHEN, CDR2 SYDVKM. The CDR3 reads CASSFSHNEQFF. The CDR3 DNA reads as TGTGCCAGCAGTTTTAGCCACAATGAGCAGTTCTTC.

This rearrangement joins TRBV10-1 to TRBJ1-4; D perhaps matches TRBD1 (5 bases). Germline lookup yields CDR1 WNHNN and CDR2 SYGVQD (reference sequence). The V end was cut by 2 bases, the J end by 0 bases, with 19 bases between. The CDR3 spans 19 residues. CDR3 in amino acids: CASSESDSVACATNEKLFF. Here the CDR3 DNA reads TGCGCCAGCAGTGAGAGCGACAGCGTCGCCTGTGCAACTAATGAAAAACTGTTTTTT.

This chain connects TRBV30 to TRBJ2-5; 7 bases line up with TRBD2. Per germline, CDR1 GTSNPN and CDR2 SVGIG (reference sequence). The J segment lost 5 bases and the V segment lost 5 bases, leaving 11 bases of the junction unmatched. This CDR3 is 14 amino acids long. In DNA form, the CDR3 reads TGTGCCTGGTCGAGGGAGGGCCTCCGGGAGACCCAGTACTTC. Amino acids: CAWSREGLRETQYF.

The chain couples TRBV19 to TRBJ1-1; D is perhaps TRBD1 (6 bases). Germline V CDR1 and CDR2: LNHDA, SQIVND (reference sequence). The CDR3 is made up of 14 amino acids. V dropped 7 bases and J dropped 5 bases, with 17 bases sitting between them. DNA of the CDR3: TGTGCCAGTACTCGGGGGGGGCAGTGGACTGAAGCTTTCTTT. It specifies CASTRGGQWTEAFF.

This clone was recorded a few times. Other nucleotide sequences in the sample specify the same CDR3. V and J are TRBV6-5 and TRBJ1-2; no definite D call. CDR1 and CDR2 from the germline V gene are MNHEY and SVGAGI. The CDR3 covers 15 residues. The V end was cut by 0 bases, the J end by 0 bases, with 8 bases between. The CDR3 DNA follows: TGTGCCAGCAGTTACTCAAAGGGATCTAACTATGGCTACACCTTC. Translation gives CASSYSKGSNYGYTF.

J is TRBJ2-7 and V is TRBV7-9, with D possibly TRBD1 on 6 matching bases. The V end was cut by 0 bases, the J end by 5 bases, with 14 bases between. CDR1 is SEHNR, CDR2 FQNEAQ, per germline (reference sequence). CDR3 length equals 15 residues. The chain's CDR3 is CASSLAYRVDNEQYF. The CDR3 nucleotides read TGTGCCAGCAGCTTAGCCTACAGGGTGGACAACGAGCAGTACTTC. Complete variable domain (other parts from reference TRBV7-9 and TRBJ2-7): DTGVSQNPRHKITKRGQNVTFRCDPISEHNRLYWYRQTLGQGPEFLTYFQNEAQLEKSRLLSDRFSAERPKGSFSTLEIQRTEQGDSAMYLCASSLAYRVDNEQYFGPGTRLTVT.

The chain joins TRBV7-6 to TRBJ2-2; the D is unclear. Trimming took 1 base from V and 0 from J, leaving 9 bases between them. Per germline, CDR1 SGHVS and CDR2 FNYEAQ. The CDR3 covers 16 residues. The CDR3 bases are TGTGCCAGCAGCTTAGTCTCGGCCCCGAACACCGGGGAGCTGTTTTTT. It encodes CASSLVSAPNTGELFF.

This chain joins TRBV10-1 and TRBJ2-3, with TRBD1 as a possible D gene (5 bases). This CDR3 is built from 13 residues. The ends were cut back, 4 bases at V and 1 base at J, with 6 bases in the middle. CDR1 and CDR2 from the germline V gene are WNHNN and SYGVQD (reference sequence). The CDR3 loop reads CASSGQCTDTQYF. In DNA, the CDR3 is TGCGCCAGCAGTGGACAGTGCACAGATACGCAGTATTTT.

J is TRBJ2-5 and V is TRBV2; D is possibly TRBD2 (6 bases). Trimming shortened V by 3 bases and J by 3 bases, and 8 bases separated the two germline ends. There are 13 residues in the CDR3. From germline, CDR1 is SNHLY and CDR2 FYNNEI. This CDR3 reads CASSDGGKETQYF. The CDR3 DNA is TGTGCCAGCAGTGACGGGGGAAAAGAGACCCAGTACTTC.

The chain uses TRBV5-6 and TRBJ1-2; no definite D call. Trimming shortened V by 2 bases and J by 2 bases, and 10 bases separated the two germline ends. CDR1 and CDR2 from the germline V gene are SGHDT and YYEEEE. This CDR3 region has 14 residues. The CDR3 is CASSFWESNYGYTF. As DNA, the CDR3 is TGTGCCAGCAGCTTCTGGGAGTCGAACTATGGCTACACCTTC.

This clone has only one observation. The chain employs TRBV30 and TRBJ2-1, with D tentatively TRBD2 (7 bases). Germline loops: CDR1 GTSNPN, CDR2 SVGIG (reference sequence). The V gene lost 8 bases and the J gene lost 8 bases, with 19 bases spanning the gap. The CDR3 spans 13 residues. The CDR3 nucleotides are TGTGCCGGACTAGGGGGGGAGGTCGATGAGCAGTTCTTC. Its translation: CAGLGGEVDEQFF.

J is TRBJ1-1 and V is TRBV7-8; no firm D call. The CDR3 runs 13 residues. V shed 5 bases and J shed 3 bases, with 10 bases lying between them. Germline values: CDR1 SGHVS, CDR2 FQNEAQ. The CDR3: CASSARADTEAFF. The CDR3 region has the DNA TGTGCCAGCAGCGCGAGGGCGGACACTGAAGCTTTCTTT. Full variable domain (missing parts from reference TRBV7-8 and TRBJ1-1): GAGVSQSPRYKVAKRGQDVALRCDPISGHVSLFWYQQALGQGPEFLTYFQNEAQLDKSGLPSDRFFAERPEGSVSTLKIQRTQQEDSAVYLCASSARADTEAFFGQGTRLTVV.